The present entry profiles one T cell receptor (beta chain) with its context. Germline CDR1 reads KGHSH; CDR2 reads LQKENI. This CDR3 is 13 amino acids long. V lost 6 bases to trimming and J lost 5 bases, with 14 bases between them. Source study methods: It was from reference gene primer amplification that nucleated cell counts were estimated. The table came from immunoSEQ multiplex PCR; TCRdb's copy has only in-frame clones and leaves some out. V, J and clone size are taken as reported in that table, and D and trimming were inferred from the DNA itself. This table has 90,000 to 95,000 clones, 85% to 90% appearing once. This sample was taken from a study of blood T cell repertoires in COVID-19. Looking at the study overall: The United States, Italy and Spain provided the acute and convalescent COVID-19 samples.

The TCR was taken from a woman older than 75 with active COVID-19. Sample: peripheral blood. The chain combines TRBV18 with TRBJ2-7; weak D call: TRBD2 (5 bases). The CDR3 sequence: CASSDSGRDEQYF. The CDR3 nucleotides read TGTGCCAGCTCGGACTCAGGTCGCGACGAGCAGTACTTC.